The 25 T cell receptor beta chains presented below share a single source sample, sequenced in a study of T cell changes during pregnancy in multiple sclerosis. Clones were read by immunoSEQ multiplex PCR, and TCRdb kept only the in-frame ones, dropping some. Altogether some 60,000 clones are present, about 86% being singletons, with the ten largest covering roughly 5.3%. Specimen: peripheral blood from another person, used as feeder cells. These receptors were taken from a human donor whose cells served as feeder cells for cultures in a pregnancy study.

This clone was detected once. The chain joins TRBV5-1 to TRBJ1-6, with D unclear. The CDR3 is 13 amino acids. V was cut by 4 bases and J by 7 bases, with 9 bases left in between. Per the germline V gene, CDR1 is SGHRS and CDR2 is YFSETQ. In DNA, the CDR3 is TGCGCCAGCAGCGGGCAGGAGAATTCACCCCTCCACTTT. It yields the protein CASSGQENSPLHF.

The J gene is TRBJ2-1, the V gene TRBV28; D gene unclear. CDR3 length equals 14 residues. Germline loops: CDR1 MDHEN, CDR2 SYDVKM. V was clipped by 1 base and J by 7 bases, with 11 bases between them. The CDR3 here is CASSLFPRSNEQFF. For the CDR3, the DNA is TGTGCCAGCAGTTTATTTCCTAGATCAAATGAGCAGTTCTTC.

CDR3 region: CASSDGTAYTEAFF. The CDR3 DNA is TGCGCCAGCAGCGACGGGACAGCCTACACTGAAGCTTTCTTT. V usage is TRBV5-1 and J usage is TRBJ1-1; 7 bases fit TRBD1. With V trimmed by 4 bases and J by 3 bases, 6 bases remained unmatched. The CDR3 runs to 14 residues. In germline, CDR1 is SGHRS, CDR2 YFSETQ.

V and J are TRBV6-5 and TRBJ2-3; TRBD2 is a possible D gene (5 bases). Per germline, CDR1 MNHEY and CDR2 SVGAGI. The CDR3 totals 15 residues. Deletions cut 1 base from V and 2 bases from J, with 10 bases between. The CDR3 sequence: CASSYYKRITDTQYF. CDR3 in DNA: TGTGCCAGCAGTTACTACAAGCGGATCACAGATACGCAGTATTTT.

The rearrangement joins TRBV6-1 to TRBJ1-4; D remains unclear. The CDR3 has 12 residues. Germline CDR1 reads MNHNS; CDR2 reads SASEGT. V was clipped by 6 bases and J by 4 bases, with 6 bases between them. In nucleotides, the CDR3 is TGTGCCAGCAGACTCTTTAATGAAAAACTGTTTTTT. Protein product: CASRLFNEKLFF.

This clone was seen only once. The V gene is TRBV7-2, the J gene TRBJ2-5; possibly TRBD2 for D (5 bases). The CDR3 spans 14 residues. The germline V gene has CDR1 SGHTA and CDR2 FQGNSA. V was clipped by 5 bases and J by 0 bases, with 10 bases between them. In nucleotides, the CDR3 is TGTGCCAGCAGCCAGAGGGTCAACCAAGAGACCCAGTACTTC. This codes for CASSQRVNQETQYF.

This clone was recorded a few times. The V gene is TRBV4-3, the J gene TRBJ1-2; no clear D. V was shortened by 0 bases and J by 4 bases, with 9 bases between the two germline ends. CDR3 length: 14 residues. Germline V CDR1 and CDR2: LGHNA, YSLEER. The CDR3 DNA reads TGCGCCAGCAGCCAAGAGCGGTATATCTATGGCTACACCTTC. Protein: CASSQERYIYGYTF.

V and J are TRBV7-2 and TRBJ2-7; TRBD1 matches at 11 bases. Germline CDR1 reads SGHTA; CDR2 reads FQGNSA. CDR3 length equals 16 residues. Losses at the gene ends were 5 bases for V and 5 bases for J; bases not matched to a gene: 11. The CDR3 spells CASSLVAGTGGDEQYF. CDR3 bases: TGTGCCAGCAGCCTGGTCGCCGGGACAGGGGGGGACGAGCAGTACTTC.

This chain joins TRBV9 and TRBJ1-1; a weak D match, TRBD1 (6 bases). The germline CDR1 and CDR2 sequences are SGDLS and YYNGEE. Trimming left V 4 bases short and J 6 bases short, with 16 bases between. The CDR3 totals 14 residues. In nucleotides, the CDR3 is TGTGCCAGCAGCCCGCCGGAGGGGGGAGCTGAAGCTTTCTTT. Protein: CASSPPEGGAEAFF.

The gene calls are TRBV29-1 and TRBJ2-4; 10 nucleotides align to TRBD2. Germline CDR1 SQVTM, CDR2 ANQGSEA. This CDR3 has 16 residues. After removal of 2 bases from V and 3 bases from J, the junction contained 7 bases not matched to a gene. CDR3 amino acids: CSVEPSGRAFKNIQYF. The CDR3 DNA sequence: TGCAGCGTTGAACCCAGCGGGAGGGCCTTCAAAAACATTCAGTACTTC. The full variable domain, in which reference TRBV29-1 and TRBJ2-4 provide the parts outside the CDR3, is SAVISQKPSRDICQRGTSLTIQCQVDSQVTMMFWYRQQPGQSLTLIATANQGSEATYESGFVIDKFPISRPNLTFSTLTVSNMSPEDSSIYLCSVEPSGRAFKNIQYFGAGTRLSVL.

V is TRBV19 and J is TRBJ2-1; the D call may be TRBD1 or TRBD2 (5 bases each). V lost 8 bases to trimming and J lost 5 bases, with 19 bases between them. The CDR3 spans 15 residues. Germline V gene data show CDR1 as LNHDA and CDR2 as SQIVND (reference sequence). The CDR3 DNA reads as TGTGCCAGTGGGGAGCCCGGGACGGACAACAATGAGCAGTTCTTC. Translated: CASGEPGTDNNEQFF.

J is TRBJ2-1 and V is TRBV19; 10 bases match TRBD1. The junction had 4 bases not matched to a gene; V was cut back by 5 bases and J by 9 bases. Germline CDR1 and CDR2: LNHDA and SQIVND (reference sequence). This CDR3 comprises 13 residues. The CDR3 protein is CASSGTGVGEQFF. The CDR3 nucleotides are TGTGCCAGTAGTGGGACAGGGGTCGGTGAGCAGTTCTTC.

The chain is built from TRBV11-3 and TRBJ2-5; perhaps TRBD1 as D (5 bases). CDR1 is SGHNT and CDR2 is YENEEA in the germline V gene. V gave up 1 base and J gave up 1 base, with 7 bases separating them. The CDR3 sequence is 14 residues long. The CDR3 nucleotides read TGTGCCAGCAGCTTAGGACAGATCCAAGAGACCCAGTACTTC. This sequence encodes CASSLGQIQETQYF.

This clone was seen a handful of times. The chain employs TRBV10-3 and TRBJ1-2, with 7 bases lining up with TRBD1. Per the germline V gene, CDR1 is ENHRY and CDR2 is SYGVKD. V shed 2 bases, J shed 8 bases, and the junction held 8 bases outside the gene matches. This CDR3 comprises 14 residues. CDR3 sequence reads: CAISEGRGSFGYTF. The CDR3 coding sequence is TGTGCCATCAGTGAGGGCAGGGGGTCTTTCGGCTACACCTTC.

The chain employs TRBV29-1 and TRBJ2-1, with D possibly matching TRBD2 (6 bases). CDR1 and CDR2 from the germline V gene are SQVTM and ANQGSEA. CDR3 length: 12 residues. V was trimmed by 8 bases and J by 3 bases, leaving 11 bases between them. CDR3 coding DNA: TGCAGCTGCCGGGACTTCTACAATGAGCAGTTCTTC. Translating it yields CSCRDFYNEQFF.

V and J are TRBV2 and TRBJ2-1; 8 bases match TRBD2. From germline, CDR1 is SNHLY and CDR2 FYNNEI. CDR3 length: 18 amino acids. The V gene end was trimmed by 3 bases and the J gene end by 0 bases; junction bases not matched to a gene: 10. CDR3 sequence: CASSDGLAGPISYNEQFF. CDR3 bases: TGTGCCAGCAGTGACGGCCTAGCGGGCCCCATCTCCTACAATGAGCAGTTCTTC.

J is TRBJ2-6 and V is TRBV5-4; a weak D match, TRBD2 (5 bases). This CDR3 comprises 16 residues. The V gene lost 2 bases and the J gene lost 4 bases, with 13 bases spanning the gap. Germline CDR1 is SGHNT and CDR2 is YYREEE (reference sequence). The CDR3 DNA follows: TGTGCCAGCAGCTTTCCTTCCGGGGTAGGGGCCAACGTCCTGACTTTC. Translating it yields CASSFPSGVGANVLTF.

In its sample, this clone is medium-sized. V usage is TRBV30 and J usage is TRBJ1-2; TRBD1 aligns across 12 bases. Germline CDR1 and CDR2: GTSNPN and SVGIG (reference sequence). V shed 8 bases, J shed 4 bases, and the junction held 14 bases outside the gene matches. CDR3 length: 16 amino acids. The CDR3 is CAGTGTGGARGYGYTF. CDR3 nucleotides: TGTGCCGGAACCGGGACAGGGGGCGCACGAGGCTATGGCTACACCTTC.

The chain has TRBV19 and TRBJ2-3; 7 bases match TRBD1. This CDR3 contains 13 residues. The V and J ends lost 9 bases and 2 bases, in that order; junction bases with no gene match: 5. Germline V CDR1 and CDR2: LNHDA, SQIVND (reference sequence). CDR3 amino acids: CARTGLLTDTQYF. The DNA of the CDR3 is TGTGCCAGGACAGGGTTACTCACAGATACGCAGTATTTT.

The gene calls are TRBV30 and TRBJ1-3; the match to TRBD1 covers 8 bases. This CDR3 contains 14 residues. Germline V lookup: CDR1 GTSNPN, CDR2 SVGIG (reference sequence). J gave up 4 bases and V 3 bases, and 5 bases lay outside the gene matches. CDR3 sequence (DNA): TGTGCCTGGAGGGGACAGGTTCTCGGAAACACCATATATTTT. Protein sequence: CAWRGQVLGNTIYF.

This clone was seen once. The chain carries TRBV6-6 and TRBJ2-7; D call uncertain. The germline gives CDR1 MNHNY, CDR2 SVGAGI (reference sequence). V lost 6 bases to trimming and J lost 0 bases, with 6 bases between them. This CDR3 region has 12 residues. This chain's CDR3 is CASRYYSYEQYF. In DNA form, the CDR3 reads TGTGCCAGCAGATATTACTCCTACGAGCAGTACTTC.

The rearrangement links TRBV6-1 to TRBJ2-7; tentative D call: TRBD2 (6 bases). The germline CDR1 and CDR2 sequences are MNHNS and SASEGT. CDR3 length: 12 residues. With 6 bases removed from V and 7 bases from J, the gap between germline ends came to 13 bases. CDR3 DNA: TGTGCCAGCAGCCGGGACTCCGTAGAGCAGTACTTC. It is translated as CASSRDSVEQYF.

This chain links TRBV6-5 with TRBJ2-7, with 11 bases lining up with TRBD1. V lost 2 bases and J lost 3; bases outside the gene matches: 3. Germline V gene data show CDR1 as MNHEY and CDR2 as SVGAGI. The CDR3 is 15 amino acids. The CDR3 is CASSYRTGGGYEQYF. CDR3 bases: TGTGCCAGCAGTTACAGGACAGGGGGCGGCTACGAGCAGTACTTC.

The V and J genes are TRBV4-3 and TRBJ1-6; 7 bases are shared with TRBD1. From germline, CDR1 is LGHNA and CDR2 YSLEER. This CDR3 region has 15 residues. V trimming: 1 base; J trimming: 11 bases; junction bases outside the gene matches: 8. CDR3 in DNA: TGCGCCAGCAGCCAAGCCGACAGGGAGCGAGCACCCCTCCACTTT. Its translation: CASSQADRERAPLHF.

This chain connects TRBV6-1 to TRBJ1-1; TRBD1 aligns across 7 bases. The V segment lost 4 bases and the J segment 12 bases; nucleotides outside the gene matches: 11. The germline CDR1 and CDR2 sequences are MNHNS and SASEGT. This CDR3 spans 13 amino acids. For the CDR3, the DNA is TGTGCCAGCAGTGGAGGAGCCGGGACAGTTTCTTTCTTT. Protein product: CASSGGAGTVSFF.